The T cell receptor (beta chain) described here comes from a study of CD8 T cells in ankylosing spondylitis (dated by TCRdb to about 2017). Describing the broader study: The study profiled T cell receptor beta repertoires in healthy donors and ankylosing spondylitis patients to find disease-linked TCR variants. The full study cohort comprised about 23 ankylosing spondylitis patients and approximately 100 healthy donors. Peripheral blood samples were taken, and synovial fluid was additionally collected from ankylosing spondylitis patients. Study-level results and caveats: A TCR beta motif made up of several highly homologous amino acid variants appeared to be characteristic of blood from ankylosing spondylitis patients. According to the report, matched synovial fluid samples from ankylosing spondylitis patients were significantly enriched for the disease-linked clones. In peripheral blood, the disease-linked clones were found at relatively low frequencies and had a CD8+ phenotype. Some of the motif variants had been reported before in the synovial fluid and blood of reactive arthritis patients, a finding that suggests common disease-initiation mechanisms.

About this clonotype: Its antigen is not yet known. No quality values exist for individual bases; no much larger clone is one base distant.

These reads were obtained on an Illumina HiSeq 2500. Quantitative 5'-RACE with molecular barcodes was used to prepare TCR beta libraries. Under the source paper's analysis protocol: A new computational method based on a probabilistic model of VDJ rearrangement was used to identify disease-linked TCR variants. TCRdb cleaned the public reads at Q25 with fastp, built clones with MiXCR and kept in-frame beta chains. Here each entry gathers all rows of one CDR3 protein and keeps the most common genes and DNA. The V and J calls were determined by TCRdb, not by the authors. This sample gives about 100,000 distinct CDR3 sequences in total; around 9.4% of them show up just once. The leading ten clones occupy under 6% of the sample. Spanning cysteine to phenylalanine, the CDR3 consists of 13 amino acids. The kept DNA is CDR3 alone, 39 bases in frame from the first base. From a lookup of the germline V gene (reference sequence), CDR1 and CDR2 are LNHDA and SQIVND. The V and J ends are trimmed by 5 bases and 5 bases, leaving 10 bases between them.

The rearranged segments are TRBV19 and TRBJ1-5; no D gene can be assigned with confidence. The specimen sequenced was blood, either unsorted or a sorted T cell fraction (not recorded which). The source of this sequence is a male donor with ankylosing spondylitis or in good health (not recorded which). The CDR3 here reads CASSVAAYQPQHF. The nucleotide sequence reads TGTGCCAGTAGTGTAGCAGCCTATCAGCCCCAGCATTTT. Outside the CDR3, residues come from the reference TRBV19 and TRBJ1-5 proteins, so the full variable domain is: DGGITQSPKYLFRKEGQNVTLSCEQNLNHDAMYWYRQDPGQGLRLIYYSQIVNDFQKGDIAEGYSVSREKKESFPLTVTSAQKNPTAFYLCASSVAAYQPQHFGDGTRLSIL.